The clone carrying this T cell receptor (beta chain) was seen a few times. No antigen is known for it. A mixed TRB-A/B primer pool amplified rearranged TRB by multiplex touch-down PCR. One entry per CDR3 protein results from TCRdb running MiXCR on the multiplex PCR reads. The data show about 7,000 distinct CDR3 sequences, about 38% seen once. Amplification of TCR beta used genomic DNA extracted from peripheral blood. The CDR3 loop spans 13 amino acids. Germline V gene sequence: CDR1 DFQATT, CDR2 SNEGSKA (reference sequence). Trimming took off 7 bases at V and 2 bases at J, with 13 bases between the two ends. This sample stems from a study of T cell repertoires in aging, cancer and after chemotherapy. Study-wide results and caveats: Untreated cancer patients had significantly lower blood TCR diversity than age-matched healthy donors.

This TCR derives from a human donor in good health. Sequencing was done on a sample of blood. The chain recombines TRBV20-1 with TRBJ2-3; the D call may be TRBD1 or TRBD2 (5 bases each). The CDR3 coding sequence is TGCAGTGGAGTGGGTGGGACCACAGATACGCAGTATTTT. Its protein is CSGVGGTTDTQYF.